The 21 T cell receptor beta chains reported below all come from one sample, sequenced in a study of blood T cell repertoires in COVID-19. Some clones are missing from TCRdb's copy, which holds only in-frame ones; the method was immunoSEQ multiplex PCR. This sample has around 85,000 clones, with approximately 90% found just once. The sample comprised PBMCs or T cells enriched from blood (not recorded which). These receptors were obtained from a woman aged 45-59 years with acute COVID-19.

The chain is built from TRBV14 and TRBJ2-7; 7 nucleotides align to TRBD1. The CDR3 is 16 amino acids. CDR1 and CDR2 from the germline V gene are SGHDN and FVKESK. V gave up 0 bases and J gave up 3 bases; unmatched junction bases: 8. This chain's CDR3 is CASSQERTGAYYEQYF. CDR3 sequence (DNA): TGTGCCAGCAGCCAAGAAAGAACAGGGGCTTACTACGAGCAGTACTTC.

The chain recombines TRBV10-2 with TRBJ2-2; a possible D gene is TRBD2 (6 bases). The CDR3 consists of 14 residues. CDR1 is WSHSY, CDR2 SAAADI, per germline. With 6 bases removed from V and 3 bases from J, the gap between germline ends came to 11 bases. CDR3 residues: CASRRDLDTGELFF. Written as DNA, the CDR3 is TGCGCCAGCAGGAGGGACTTAGACACCGGGGAGCTGTTTTTT.

In nucleotides, the CDR3 is TGTGCCAGTAGTATGATTAGCGGGAGTTACAATGAGCAGTTCTTC. Amino acid sequence: CASSMISGSYNEQFF. The chain combines TRBV19 with TRBJ2-1, with 9 nucleotides matching TRBD2. V lost 3 bases, J lost 4 bases, and 4 bases stayed unmatched. Germline CDR1 reads LNHDA; CDR2 reads SQIVND (reference sequence). The CDR3 length is 15 residues.

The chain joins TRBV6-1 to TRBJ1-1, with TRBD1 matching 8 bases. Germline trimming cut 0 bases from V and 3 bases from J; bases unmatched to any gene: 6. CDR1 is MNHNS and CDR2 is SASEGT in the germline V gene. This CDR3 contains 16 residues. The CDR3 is CASSEALQGADTEAFF. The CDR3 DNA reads TGTGCCAGCAGTGAAGCGCTTCAGGGGGCCGACACTGAAGCTTTCTTT.

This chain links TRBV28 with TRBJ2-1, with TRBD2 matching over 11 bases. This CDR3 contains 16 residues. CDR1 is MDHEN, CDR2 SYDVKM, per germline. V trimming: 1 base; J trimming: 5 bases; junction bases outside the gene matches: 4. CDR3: CASSLSGLAGNNEQFF. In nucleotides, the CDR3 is TGTGCCAGCAGTTTATCAGGACTAGCGGGCAACAATGAGCAGTTCTTC.

CDR3 in DNA: TGTGCCAGCTCACCGACGTACAGCTCCTACAATGAGCAGTTCTTC. Amino acids: CASSPTYSSYNEQFF. This chain joins TRBV18 and TRBJ2-1; D gene ambiguous. The ends were cut back, 3 bases at V and 0 bases at J, with 9 bases in the middle. The CDR3 spans 15 residues. CDR1 is KGHSH and CDR2 is LQKENI in the germline V gene. Using reference TRBV18 and TRBJ2-1 for the parts outside the CDR3, the full variable domain is NAGVMQNPRHLVRRRGQEARLRCSPMKGHSHVYWYRQLPEEGLKFMVYLQKENIIDESGMPKERFSAEFPKEGPSILRIQQVVRGDSAAYFCASSPTYSSYNEQFFGPGTRLTVL.

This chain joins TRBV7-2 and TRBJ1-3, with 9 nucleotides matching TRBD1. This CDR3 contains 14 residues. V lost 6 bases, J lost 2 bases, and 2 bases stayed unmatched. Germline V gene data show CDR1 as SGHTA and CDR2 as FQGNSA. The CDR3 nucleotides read TGTGCCAGCAGACGACAGGGGGCTGGAAACACCATATATTTT. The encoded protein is CASRRQGAGNTIYF. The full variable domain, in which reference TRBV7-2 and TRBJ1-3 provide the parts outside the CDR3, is GAGVSQSPSNKVTEKGKDVELRCDPISGHTALYWYRQSLGQGLEFLIYFQGNSAPDKSGLPSDRFSAERTGGSVSTLTIQRTQQEDSAVYLCASRRQGAGNTIYFGEGSWLTVV.

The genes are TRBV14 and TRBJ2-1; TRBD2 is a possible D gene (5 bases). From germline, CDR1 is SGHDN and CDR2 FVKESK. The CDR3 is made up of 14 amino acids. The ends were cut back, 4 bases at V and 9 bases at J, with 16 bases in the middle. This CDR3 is CASSLIGVAGEQFF. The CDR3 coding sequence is TGTGCCAGCAGCCTTATCGGGGTAGCTGGTGAGCAGTTCTTC.

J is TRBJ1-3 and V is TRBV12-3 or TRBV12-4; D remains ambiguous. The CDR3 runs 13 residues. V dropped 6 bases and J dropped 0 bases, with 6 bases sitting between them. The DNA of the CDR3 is TGTGCCAGCAGGACGGGCTCTGGAAACACCATATATTTT. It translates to CASRTGSGNTIYF.

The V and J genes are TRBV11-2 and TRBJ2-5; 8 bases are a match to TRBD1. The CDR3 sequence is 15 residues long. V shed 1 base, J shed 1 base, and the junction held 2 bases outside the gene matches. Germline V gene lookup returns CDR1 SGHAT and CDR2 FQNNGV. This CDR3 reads CASSLGTGSQETQYF. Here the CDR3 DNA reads TGTGCCAGCAGCTTAGGGACAGGGTCCCAAGAGACCCAGTACTTC.

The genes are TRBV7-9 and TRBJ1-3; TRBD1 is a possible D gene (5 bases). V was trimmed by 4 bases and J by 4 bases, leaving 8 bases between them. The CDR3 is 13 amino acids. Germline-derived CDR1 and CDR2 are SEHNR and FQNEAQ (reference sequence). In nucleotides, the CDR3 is TGTGCCAGCAGCTCGACAGCGGGAAACACCATATATTTT. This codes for CASSSTAGNTIYF.

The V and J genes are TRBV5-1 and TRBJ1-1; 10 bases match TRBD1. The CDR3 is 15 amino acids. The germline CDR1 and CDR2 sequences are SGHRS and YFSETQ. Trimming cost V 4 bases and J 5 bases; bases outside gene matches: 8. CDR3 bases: TGCGCCAGCAGCCCGCGACAGGGGGCAGGAACTGAAGCTTTCTTT. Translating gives CASSPRQGAGTEAFF.

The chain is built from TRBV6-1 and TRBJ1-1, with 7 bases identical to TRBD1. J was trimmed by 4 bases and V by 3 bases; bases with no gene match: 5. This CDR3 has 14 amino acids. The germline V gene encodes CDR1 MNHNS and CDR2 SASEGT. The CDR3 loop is CASSDGGTATEAFF. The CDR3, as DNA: TGTGCCAGCAGTGATGGGGGGACAGCCACTGAAGCTTTCTTT.

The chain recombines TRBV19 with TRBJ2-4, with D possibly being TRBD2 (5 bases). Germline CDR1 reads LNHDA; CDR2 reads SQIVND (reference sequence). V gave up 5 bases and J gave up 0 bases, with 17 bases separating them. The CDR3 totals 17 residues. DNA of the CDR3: TGTGCCAGTAGTCCTACCCCCCCGGGGTCAGCCAAAAACATTCAGTACTTC. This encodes CASSPTPPGSAKNIQYF.

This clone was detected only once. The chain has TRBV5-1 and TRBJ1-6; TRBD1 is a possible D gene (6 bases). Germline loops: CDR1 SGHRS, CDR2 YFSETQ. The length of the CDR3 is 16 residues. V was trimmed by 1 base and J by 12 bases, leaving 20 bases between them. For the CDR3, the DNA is TGCGCCAGCAGCTTGTTCCCTATACAGGGTTCCGGACCCCTCCACTTT. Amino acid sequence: CASSLFPIQGSGPLHF.

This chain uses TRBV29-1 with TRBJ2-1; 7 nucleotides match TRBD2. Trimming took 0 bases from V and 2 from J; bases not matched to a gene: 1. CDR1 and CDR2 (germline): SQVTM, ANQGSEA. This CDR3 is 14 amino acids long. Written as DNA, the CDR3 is TGCAGCGTTGAAGATCGGGGGGCCTACAATGAGCAGTTCTTC. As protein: CSVEDRGAYNEQFF.

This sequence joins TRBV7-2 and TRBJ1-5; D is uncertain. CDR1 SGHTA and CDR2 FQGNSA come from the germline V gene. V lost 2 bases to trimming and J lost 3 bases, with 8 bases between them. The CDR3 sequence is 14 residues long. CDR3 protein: CASSLSSSNQPQHF. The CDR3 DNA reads TGTGCCAGCAGCTTAAGTAGCTCCAATCAGCCCCAGCATTTT.

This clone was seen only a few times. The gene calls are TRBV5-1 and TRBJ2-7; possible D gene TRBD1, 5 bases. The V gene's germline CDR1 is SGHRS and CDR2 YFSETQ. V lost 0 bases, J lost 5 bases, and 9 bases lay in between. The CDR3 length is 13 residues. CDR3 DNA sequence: TGCGCCAGCAGCTTGGAGGGGTCCCACGAGCAGTACTTC. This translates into CASSLEGSHEQYF.

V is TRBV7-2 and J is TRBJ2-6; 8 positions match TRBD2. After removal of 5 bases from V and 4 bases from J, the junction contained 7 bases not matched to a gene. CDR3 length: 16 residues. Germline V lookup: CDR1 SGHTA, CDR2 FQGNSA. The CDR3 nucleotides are TGTGCCAGCAGCAAAGGCGGGGGGACCGGGGCCAACGTCCTGACTTTC. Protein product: CASSKGGGTGANVLTF.

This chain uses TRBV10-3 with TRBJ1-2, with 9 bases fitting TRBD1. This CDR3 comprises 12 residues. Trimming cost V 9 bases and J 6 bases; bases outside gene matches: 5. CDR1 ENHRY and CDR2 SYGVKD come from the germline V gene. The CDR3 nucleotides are TGTGCCATGGGACAGGGTACGGATGGCTACACCTTC. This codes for CAMGQGTDGYTF.

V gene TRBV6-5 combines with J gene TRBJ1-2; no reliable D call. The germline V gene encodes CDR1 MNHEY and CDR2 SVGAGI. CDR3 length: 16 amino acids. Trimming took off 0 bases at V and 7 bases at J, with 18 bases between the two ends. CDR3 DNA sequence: TGTGCCAGCAGTTACTCAGGCAGGCCGACCGGTGGTGGCTACACCTTC. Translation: CASSYSGRPTGGGYTF.